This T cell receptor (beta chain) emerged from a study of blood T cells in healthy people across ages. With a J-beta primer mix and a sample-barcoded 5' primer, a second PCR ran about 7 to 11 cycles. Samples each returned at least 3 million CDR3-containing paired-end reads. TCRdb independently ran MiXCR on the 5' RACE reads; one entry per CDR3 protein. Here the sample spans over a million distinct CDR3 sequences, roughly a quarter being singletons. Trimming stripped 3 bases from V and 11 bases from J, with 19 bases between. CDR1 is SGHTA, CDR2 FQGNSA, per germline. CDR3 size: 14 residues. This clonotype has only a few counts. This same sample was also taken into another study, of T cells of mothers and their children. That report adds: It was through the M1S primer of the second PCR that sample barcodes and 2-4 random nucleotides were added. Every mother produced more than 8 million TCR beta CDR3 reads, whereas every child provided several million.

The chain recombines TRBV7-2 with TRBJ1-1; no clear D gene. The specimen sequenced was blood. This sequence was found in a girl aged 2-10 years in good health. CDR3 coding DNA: TGTGCCAGCAGCTTTATTGGCCGGACTGAGGAGGCTTTCTTT. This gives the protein CASSFIGRTEEAFF. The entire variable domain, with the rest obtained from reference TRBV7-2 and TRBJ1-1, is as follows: GAGVSQSPSNKVTEKGKDVELRCDPISGHTALYWYRQSLGQGLEFLIYFQGNSAPDKSGLPSDRFSAERTGGSVSTLTIQRTQQEDSAVYLCASSFIGRTEEAFFGQGTRLTVV.